The 22 T cell receptor beta chains reported below all come from one sample, sequenced in a study of T-cell memory formation after mild COVID-19. TCRdb re-derived calls from the 5' RACE reads in MiXCR, one entry per CDR3 protein. The sample lists around 130,000 distinct CDR3 sequences, more than 13% occurring once. Sequencing was done on a sample of PBMCs or a T cell subset sorted from them (not recorded which). The receptors originated from an adult woman who had mild COVID-19 (a few samples of this study predate the infection). Cell type and time point are not known.

This clonotype was found a few times. A read error may produce the germline difference seen at one junction end. The rearrangement links TRBV7-7 to TRBJ2-1; D is ambiguous. The CDR3 covers 13 residues. The germline CDR1 and CDR2 sequences are SSHAT and FNYEAQ (reference sequence). CDR3 nucleotide sequence: TGTGCTAGCAGCTTAAGGGATAGTGTGGAGCAGTTCTTC. This codes for CASSLRDSVEQFF.

The chain couples TRBV19 to TRBJ2-1; the match to TRBD2 covers 9 bases. J was trimmed by 6 bases and V by 5 bases; bases with no gene match: 20. Germline V gene data show CDR1 as LNHDA and CDR2 as SQIVND (reference sequence). This CDR3 region has 19 residues. The CDR3 region is CASSFSRIAGEPGVNEQFF. CDR3 sequence (DNA): TGTGCCAGTAGTTTTAGCCGGATAGCGGGGGAACCTGGGGTCAATGAGCAGTTCTTC.

This clonotype came up many times. The chain has TRBV7-2 and TRBJ2-1; D possibly corresponds to TRBD2 (5 bases). V was pared by 5 bases and J by 8 bases, with 13 bases between. This CDR3 is 13 amino acids long. Germline-derived CDR1 and CDR2 are SGHTA and FQGNSA. The CDR3 is CASSPLRGYEQFF. DNA for the CDR3: TGTGCCAGCAGCCCCCTCAGAGGGTATGAGCAGTTCTTC.

The chain couples TRBV19 to TRBJ2-3, with D perhaps TRBD1 or TRBD2 (5 bases each). V was pared by 5 bases and J by 14 bases, with 26 bases between. Germline assignment: CDR1 LNHDA and CDR2 SQIVND (reference sequence). This CDR3 region has 15 residues. CDR3: CASSPSLGPAVHRYF. CDR3 DNA sequence: TGTGCCAGTAGTCCGTCGTTGGGACCGGCAGTTCATCGGTATTTT.

V is TRBV29-1 and J is TRBJ1-1; D gene uncertain. This CDR3 has 10 amino acids. The germline V and J ends were trimmed by 4 bases and 6 bases, with 6 bases remaining between them. Per germline, CDR1 SQVTM and CDR2 ANQGSEA. CDR3 region: CSVGDPEAFF. The CDR3 region has the DNA TGCAGCGTTGGAGACCCTGAAGCTTTCTTT.

The chain is built from TRBV5-1 and TRBJ1-2; D is unclear. V was shortened by 2 bases and J by 6 bases, with 14 bases between the two germline ends. This CDR3 is 14 amino acids long. Germline CDR1 SGHRS, CDR2 YFSETQ. In DNA form, the CDR3 reads TGCGCCAGCAGCTTCCTGACCTCCGGGGATGGCTACACCTTC. Translation: CASSFLTSGDGYTF.

Only a few counts were recorded for this clonotype. This CDR3 reads CASSWNPSSKQFF. The CDR3 bases are TGTGCCAGCAGTTGGAACCCGTCCAGTAAGCAGTTCTTC. The chain recombines TRBV6-2 or TRBV6-3 with TRBJ2-1; D not resolved. Germline CDR1 reads MNHEY; CDR2 reads SVGEGT. This CDR3 has 13 amino acids. V lost 4 bases to trimming and J lost 11 bases, with 15 bases between them.

This clonotype turned up a few times. J is TRBJ2-7 and V is TRBV5-6; D gene uncertain. Trimming left V 4 bases short and J 5 bases short, with 19 bases between. This CDR3 comprises 15 residues. The germline V gene encodes CDR1 SGHDT and CDR2 YYEEEE. The CDR3 DNA reads as TGTGCCAGCAGCCTTCTAGTAAGGTTGGAAAACGAGCAGTACTTC. It is translated as CASSLLVRLENEQYF.

V gene TRBV7-9 combines with J gene TRBJ1-1; possibly TRBD1 for D (5 bases). Trimming cost V 0 bases and J 0 bases, with 20 bases left between them. The CDR3 is 19 residues long. The germline V gene encodes CDR1 SEHNR and CDR2 FQNEAQ (reference sequence). CDR3: CASSLAGTLGRTVNTEAFF. The CDR3 DNA is TGTGCCAGCAGCTTAGCGGGAACCCTGGGACGCACAGTGAACACTGAAGCTTTCTTT.

This clonotype appeared a few times. This chain uses TRBV2 with TRBJ2-3; the match to TRBD2 covers 11 bases. CDR1 and CDR2 from the germline V gene are SNHLY and FYNNEI. V shed 4 bases, J shed 8 bases, and the junction held 11 bases outside the gene matches. CDR3 length: 16 residues. The CDR3 DNA is TGTGCCAGCAGTGGGAGCAGGGCTAGCGGGAGGACTACGCAGTATTTT. Translation gives CASSGSRASGRTTQYF.

The CDR3 DNA is TGTGCCAGCAGTTCCTGGACTAGCGGGCCAAACAATGAGCAGTTCTTC. Its protein product is CASSSWTSGPNNEQFF. This chain joins TRBV27 and TRBJ2-1, with TRBD2 matching over 11 bases. Germline CDR1 is MNHEY and CDR2 is SMNVEV (reference sequence). CDR3 length equals 16 residues. Losses at the gene ends were 4 bases for V and 5 bases for J; bases not matched to a gene: 7.

This clonotype has more than one count but fewer than ten. The chain combines TRBV4-1 with TRBJ1-2; no clear D. The CDR3 has 14 residues. Germline V CDR1 and CDR2: MGHRA, YSYEKL. Trimming took 4 bases from V and 8 from J, leaving 17 bases between them. CDR3 amino acids: CASSPGPDQRGYTF. The CDR3 nucleotides are TGCGCCAGCAGCCCCGGACCGGACCAAAGAGGCTACACCTTC.

The chain recombines TRBV30 with TRBJ2-3, with 10 bases fitting TRBD2. The CDR3 is 15 residues long. Germline CDR1 is GTSNPN and CDR2 is SVGIG (reference sequence). V dropped 2 bases and J dropped 4; count of bases not matched to a gene: 6. CDR3 coding DNA: TGTGCCTGGAGTTTGCGGACTAGCGGCTCAGATACGCAGTATTTT. Translating it yields CAWSLRTSGSDTQYF.

The chain uses TRBV20-1 and TRBJ1-2; 9 nucleotides agree with TRBD1. Germline V gene sequence: CDR1 DFQATT, CDR2 SNEGSKA (reference sequence). The CDR3 is 13 amino acids. V trimming: 3 bases; J trimming: 10 bases; junction bases outside the gene matches: 9. Here the CDR3 DNA reads TGCAGTGCTAGGCACCGGGACAGGGTCGACTACACCTTC. Its protein product is CSARHRDRVDYTF.

This chain joins TRBV6-1 and TRBJ1-1; D is perhaps TRBD1 (5 bases). Per the germline V gene, CDR1 is MNHNS and CDR2 is SASEGT. The CDR3 is 16 residues long. V gave up 6 bases and J gave up 1 base, with 18 bases separating them. CDR3 sequence (DNA): TGTGCCAGCAGCCCCTTACGAGGGGTCGAGAACACTGAAGCTTTCTTT. This encodes CASSPLRGVENTEAFF.

This clonotype has a count of ten or more. The J gene is TRBJ2-2, the V gene TRBV7-9; tentatively, D is TRBD2 (6 bases). Germline CDR1 SEHNR, CDR2 FQNEAQ (reference sequence). The length of the CDR3 is 13 residues. Trimming removed 4 bases at V and 4 bases at J, with 7 bases between. The CDR3 sequence: CASSSGGTGELFF. The CDR3 bases are TGTGCCAGCAGCTCCGGGGGCACCGGGGAGCTGTTTTTT.

The rearrangement links TRBV9 to TRBJ2-3, with D unresolved. V lost 3 bases and J lost 4, with 9 bases in between. The CDR3 has 13 residues. CDR1 is SGDLS, CDR2 YYNGEE, per germline. The CDR3 sequence is CASSAEMPDTQYF. DNA for the CDR3: TGTGCCAGCAGCGCGGAGATGCCAGATACGCAGTATTTT.

The J gene is TRBJ1-1, the V gene TRBV12-3 or TRBV12-4; tentatively, D is TRBD1 (5 bases). V shed 1 base and J shed 5 bases, with 17 bases lying between them. This CDR3 is 16 amino acids long. The CDR3, as DNA: TGTGCCAGCAGTTTAGAAGGACCTTCGAAGGGGACTGAAGCTTTCTTT. This encodes CASSLEGPSKGTEAFF.

This chain connects TRBV7-9 to TRBJ2-7; 7 bases match TRBD1. Losses at the gene ends were 1 base for V and 5 bases for J; bases not matched to a gene: 5. Per germline, CDR1 SEHNR and CDR2 FQNEAQ (reference sequence). There are 14 residues in the CDR3. Here the CDR3 reads CASSLVGGGHEQYF. The CDR3 nucleotides are TGTGCCAGCAGCTTAGTAGGGGGCGGACACGAGCAGTACTTC.

The chain joins TRBV12-3 or TRBV12-4 to TRBJ2-7; 11 bases map to TRBD1. The J segment lost 1 base and the V segment lost 6 bases, leaving 2 bases of the junction unmatched. The CDR3 spans 14 residues. The CDR3 DNA is TGTGCCAGCAGGGGGACAGGGGGTTCCTACGAGCAGTACTTC. It translates to CASRGTGGSYEQYF.

This clonotype was observed at least ten times. V and J are TRBV12-3 or TRBV12-4 and TRBJ2-2; maybe TRBD2 (5 bases). This CDR3 spans 18 amino acids. Trimming removed 0 bases at V and 0 bases at J, with 14 bases between. The DNA of the CDR3 is TGTGCCAGCAGTTTAGCCGGGATTGTTTCCGCGAACACCGGGGAGCTGTTTTTT. Translating gives CASSLAGIVSANTGELFF.

This clonotype has at least ten counts. The chain has TRBV5-1 and TRBJ2-5; possibly TRBD2 for D (7 bases). The CDR3 covers 12 residues. The germline V gene has CDR1 SGHRS and CDR2 YFSETQ. The V end lost 5 bases, the J end lost 4 bases, and 9 bases lay between the germline ends. The CDR3 nucleotides read TGCGCCAGCAGTGGGGGGGCAGAGACCCAGTACTTC. It yields the protein CASSGGAETQYF.